The 15 T cell receptor beta chains below were found in one sample sequenced in a study of blood T cell repertoires in COVID-19. Some clones are missing from TCRdb's copy, which holds only in-frame ones; the method was immunoSEQ multiplex PCR. The table shows around 250,000 clones, with about 91% occurring only once. Sequenced input: PBMCs or T cells enriched from blood (not recorded which). The receptors were gathered from a middle-aged man who had been exposed to COVID-19.

The J gene is TRBJ1-3, the V gene TRBV19; 7 bases align to TRBD1. The V gene's germline CDR1 is LNHDA and CDR2 SQIVND (reference sequence). CDR3 length: 15 residues. V was clipped by 7 bases and J by 1 base; unmatched bases: 7. DNA of the CDR3: TGTGCCAGTATCAAAAACAGGGGATCTGGAAACACCATATATTTT. Translated, it gives CASIKNRGSGNTIYF.

This clone was found once. The gene calls are TRBV2 and TRBJ1-3, with TRBD1 matching over 11 bases. In germline, CDR1 is SNHLY, CDR2 FYNNEI. The CDR3 length is 16 residues. V lost 3 bases and J lost 4; bases outside the gene matches: 5. The CDR3 DNA is TGTGCCAGCAGTGACGGGACAGGGGGAAAGGGAAACACCATATATTTT. Translated: CASSDGTGGKGNTIYF.

This clone was seen a single time. This rearrangement joins TRBV5-8 to TRBJ2-7; 16 bases match TRBD2. The CDR3 length is 17 residues. The trim removed 4 bases at V and 6 bases at J, leaving 10 bases unmatched. Germline loops: CDR1 SGHTS, CDR2 YDEGEE. The CDR3 is CASSLGLAGGPFSEQYF. CDR3 DNA: TGTGCCAGCAGCCTGGGACTAGCGGGAGGGCCGTTCTCCGAGCAGTACTTC. The whole variable domain, remainder taken from reference TRBV5-8 and TRBJ2-7, is EAGVTQSPTHLIKTRGQQATLRCSPISGHTSVYWYQQALGLGLQFLLWYDEGEERNRGNFPPRFSGRQFPNYSSELNVNALELEDSALYLCASSLGLAGGPFSEQYFGPGTRLTVT.

This clone was counted a single time. This chain uses TRBV19 with TRBJ2-7, with D possibly being TRBD1 (5 bases). CDR1 is LNHDA and CDR2 is SQIVND in the germline V gene (reference sequence). CDR3 size: 14 residues. Trimming removed 6 bases from V and 1 base from J, with 13 bases in between. For the CDR3, the DNA is TGTGCCAGTAGAGGCTGGGCAGGGTCCTACGAGCAGTACTTC. Its translation: CASRGWAGSYEQYF.

The CDR3 protein is CASSSPGSPNTEAFF. The CDR3 DNA reads TGTGCCAGCAGTTCCCCAGGGTCCCCGAACACTGAAGCTTTCTTT. This chain joins TRBV28 and TRBJ1-1, with a possible D match to TRBD1 (5 bases). The CDR3 is 15 amino acids. With 4 bases removed from V and 1 base from J, the gap between germline ends came to 13 bases. In germline, CDR1 is MDHEN, CDR2 SYDVKM.

The chain joins TRBV27 to TRBJ2-6, with TRBD2 matching over 7 bases. The CDR3 spans 15 residues. Trimming took 8 bases from V and 0 from J; bases not matched to a gene: 4. In germline, CDR1 is MNHEY, CDR2 SMNVEV (reference sequence). CDR3 in amino acids: CASHPGGSGANVLTF. DNA of the CDR3: TGTGCCAGCCACCCGGGGGGCTCTGGGGCCAACGTCCTGACTTTC.

V usage is TRBV7-2 and J usage is TRBJ2-3; D remains unclear. From germline, CDR1 is SGHTA and CDR2 FQGNSA. The CDR3 is 13 amino acids. V was pared by 3 bases and J by 4 bases, with 8 bases between. Here the CDR3 reads CASSFQSADTQYF. CDR3 nucleotides: TGTGCCAGCAGCTTTCAATCGGCAGATACGCAGTATTTT.

V and J are TRBV21-1 and TRBJ2-7; the listed D gene, TRBD2, was not tested against the DNA. TRBV21-1 is reported as a pseudogene. The CDR3 sequence is 16 residues long. The CDR3 DNA follows: TGTGCCAGCAGGGGACTAGCGGGAGCGGTTTTCTACGAGCAGTACTTC. Translating gives CASRGLAGAVFYEQYF.

The chain links TRBV24-1 to TRBJ1-2, with 8 positions matching TRBD1. Germline assignment: CDR1 KGHDR and CDR2 SFDVKD. This CDR3 spans 16 amino acids. V was clipped by 5 bases and J by 0 bases; unmatched bases: 7. In nucleotides, the CDR3 is TGTGCCACCAGTGGACGCAGGGGGCCCTCTAACTATGGCTACACCTTC. This encodes CATSGRRGPSNYGYTF.

The chain employs TRBV6-5 and TRBJ2-2; 13 nucleotides line up with TRBD2. V shed 6 bases and J 5 bases; nucleotides not matched to a gene: 3. The germline gives CDR1 MNHEY, CDR2 SVGAGI. The CDR3 has 15 amino acids. The chain's CDR3 is CASSMGLAGTGELFF. Here the CDR3 DNA reads TGTGCCAGCAGCATGGGACTAGCGGGGACCGGGGAGCTGTTTTTT.

The genes are TRBV2 and TRBJ1-2; possible D gene TRBD1, 6 bases. V lost 6 bases to trimming and J lost 0 bases, with 11 bases between them. CDR3 length: 14 residues. Germline CDR1 is SNHLY and CDR2 is FYNNEI. CDR3 bases: TGTGCCAGCAGCCCAGGGGCATCTAACTATGGCTACACCTTC. This encodes CASSPGASNYGYTF.

This chain links TRBV30 with TRBJ1-4; TRBD1 might be the D (5 bases). The germline V gene encodes CDR1 GTSNPN and CDR2 SVGIG (reference sequence). Deletions cut 2 bases from V and 4 bases from J, with 11 bases between. CDR3 length equals 14 residues. CDR3 sequence: CAWSKTASNEKLFF. The CDR3 nucleotides are TGTGCCTGGAGTAAGACAGCAAGTAATGAAAAACTGTTTTTT.

The chain recombines TRBV4-1 with TRBJ2-7, with TRBD1 identical over 11 bases. The CDR3 sequence is 14 residues long. V lost 4 bases to trimming and J lost 5 bases; unmatched junction nucleotides: 4. Germline lookup yields CDR1 MGHRA and CDR2 YSYEKL. The DNA for the CDR3 is TGCGCCAGCAGCCCCGGGACAGGGGGAAACGAGCAGTACTTC. It is translated as CASSPGTGGNEQYF.

This rearrangement joins TRBV7-9 to TRBJ2-3, with 8 bases fitting TRBD2. The CDR3 has 16 amino acids. CDR1 is SEHNR and CDR2 is FQNEAQ in the germline V gene (reference sequence). J gave up 3 bases and V 2 bases, and 7 bases lay outside the gene matches. CDR3: CASSLSRSGRTDTQYF. CDR3 DNA sequence: TGTGCCAGCAGCTTAAGTAGGAGCGGGAGAACAGATACGCAGTATTTT.

The chain carries TRBV25-1 and TRBJ2-5, with D possibly matching TRBD2 (6 bases). The germline gives CDR1 MGHDK, CDR2 SYGVNS. This CDR3 is 14 amino acids long. Trimming stripped 3 bases from V and 5 bases from J, with 13 bases between. The CDR3 region has the DNA TGTGCCAGCAGTGAGGAGGGCGCGGGGGAGACCCAGTACTTC. It codes for CASSEEGAGETQYF.